This T cell receptor beta chain stems from a study of PD-1 blockade in classical Hodgkin lymphoma. Study context: Intravenous infusions of nivolumab 3 mg/kg reached patients every 2 weeks. Overall study findings and caveats: Newly diagnosed patients had diversity similar to the baseline diversity of complete responders.

This clone was found a few times. No antigen is known for it. TCRdb keeps only in-frame clones here, not all; method: immunoSEQ multiplex PCR. The sample records about 36,000 clones, 69% being singletons. Brentuximab vedotin exposure varied, and every patient relapsed after autologous stem cell transplantation. The origin of this receptor is a human donor with classical Hodgkin lymphoma. The input for sequencing was peripheral blood mononuclear cells (PBMCs), taken before the second cycle of nivolumab.

The CDR3 here is CASSQDALVWGAWKDQETQYF. The CDR3 DNA follows: TGTGCCAGCAGCCAAGACGCTTTGGTCTGGGGAGCTTGGAAGGACCAAGAGACCCAGTACTTC. This rearrangement joins TRBV14 to TRBJ2-5, with D perhaps matching TRBD2 (5 bases). Germline values: CDR1 SGHDN, CDR2 FVKESK. With 0 bases removed from V and 0 bases from J, the gap between germline ends came to 26 bases. CDR3 length: 21 amino acids.